This T cell receptor beta chain emerged from a study of OX40 agonist ivuxolimab in advanced cancers. Study-wide points: The 0.1-3.0 mg/kg partial responders had among the lowest clonal expansion. Within 6 weeks, CD4+ and CD8+ blood T cells expanded clonally at 0.1 to 3.0 mg/kg.

Blood sampling was done at baseline, cycle 4 day 1, and cycle 7 day 1. Profiled with immunoSEQ multiplex PCR; TCRdb holds only in-frame clones, not every one. The sample lists roughly 24,000 clones; roughly three quarters were seen once. Notes on this clone: The antigen is unknown.

The CDR3 length is 16 residues. The V and J ends lost 0 bases and 8 bases respectively, with 19 bases between them. The V gene's germline CDR1 is MGHRA and CDR2 YSYEKL. The genes are TRBV4-1 and TRBJ1-2, with D unclear. This TCR was sampled from an adult with an advanced solid tumor such as melanoma, head and neck, liver or kidney cancer. The sequenced sample was CD4+ or CD8+ T cells sorted from blood, obtained in a trial of the OX40 agonist ivuxolimab. The CDR3 DNA sequence: TGCGCCAGCAGCCAAGAAAGGGCCAGGCACCGCGTGGGCTACACCTTC. Translation: CASSQERARHRVGYTF.